The rows below give T cell receptor beta chains drawn from one sample of a study of ipilimumab plus nivolumab after autologous stem cell transplantation. Profiling relied on immunoSEQ multiplex PCR, and the TCRdb table lists in-frame clones only, not all of them. The data hold some 87,000 clones, with about 83% observed a single time. Sequenced material: PBMCs, taken in a trial of ipilimumab plus nivolumab as post-transplant consolidation. The receptors derive from a male donor with diffuse large B-cell lymphoma. Each CDR3 is given with its conserved first and last residue. A D gene is named only where the DNA matches it firmly. Part of the rows lack a size; the others show once, few, many or a class for expanded clones.

clone size	V gene	D gene	J gene	CDR3 length	CDR3 DNA	CDR3 protein
once	TRBV11-1	TRBD1	TRBJ2-7	16	TGTGCCAGCAGCGTCGGACGACAGGGGAAAGGGTACGAGCAGTACTTC	CASSVGRQGKGYEQYF
.	TRBV7-8	.	TRBJ2-1	15	TGTGCCAGCAGCTCCTCTAGCGCCTCCTACAATGAGCAGTTCTTC	CASSSSSASYNEQFF
.	TRBV7-6	TRBD2	TRBJ2-3	16	TGTGCCAGCAGCTTAGTAGCGGGGGGGCTCACAGATACGCAGTATTTT	CASSLVAGGLTDTQYF
.	TRBV5-1	.	TRBJ2-4	13	TGCGCCAGCAGCAACAGGGAGGCGGACATTCAGTACTTC	CASSNREADIQYF
once	TRBV6-5	.	TRBJ1-1	13	TGTGCCAGCATTAGGGACGGGAACACTGAAGCTTTCTTT	CASIRDGNTEAFF
.	TRBV2	TRBD1	TRBJ1-2	14	TGTGCCAGCCAGACAGGGGATATGGACTATGGCTACACCTTC	CASQTGDMDYGYTF
.	TRBV5-6	.	TRBJ1-3	16	TGTGCCAGCAGCTTGGCCGGCAGCACCTCTGGAAACACCATATATTTT	CASSLAGSTSGNTIYF
.	TRBV2	.	TRBJ1-4	14	TGTGCCAGCACCCGGGGAAGGGGTCGTGAAAAACTGTTTTTT	CASTRGRGREKLFF
.	TRBV2	TRBD1	TRBJ2-2	18	TGTGCCAGCAGTGAAACAGGGGGCGGACACCGAGCTACCGGGGAGCTGTTTTTT	CASSETGGGHRATGELFF
few	TRBV15	.	TRBJ1-4	14	TGTGCCACCAGCAGAGATCGAGGTGCTGAAAAACTGTTTTTT	CATSRDRGAEKLFF
once	TRBV6-5	.	TRBJ2-3	14	TGTGCCGGCAGCCGCGACAGTGGCACAGATACGCAGTATTTT	CAGSRDSGTDTQYF
.	TRBV10-2	.	TRBJ1-1	13	TGCGCCAGCAGCTCCTCCGGGACCACTGAAGCTTTCTTT	CASSSSGTTEAFF
.	TRBV7-2	.	TRBJ2-3	13	TGTGCCAGCAGCTTAGTCCACACAGATACGCAGTATTTT	CASSLVHTDTQYF
.	TRBV28	.	TRBJ2-3	13	TGTGCCAGCAGCCCAGGTAGCACAGATACGCAGTATTTT	CASSPGSTDTQYF
.	TRBV18	.	TRBJ2-5	13	TGTGCCAGCTCCGCCGGGGGAGGAGAGACCCAGTACTTC	CASSAGGGETQYF
.	TRBV19	.	TRBJ2-7	16	TGTGCCAGTAGTCCCTCGGCACAGGGATTTGTCTACGAGCAGTACTTC	CASSPSAQGFVYEQYF
.	TRBV5-8	.	TRBJ1-6	15	TGTGCCAGCAGCGGGGCCGACCCTTATAATTCACCCCTCCACTTT	CASSGADPYNSPLHF
.	TRBV4-2	.	TRBJ2-3	14	TGTGCCAGCAGCCAAGGACTAGGCACAGATACGCAGTATTTT	CASSQGLGTDTQYF
once	TRBV7-3	TRBD2	TRBJ2-1	14	TGTGCCAGCAGCGATGGGCCGGGAGGGCAATATCGGATCTTC	CASSDGPGGQYRIF
few	TRBV10-3	TRBD1	TRBJ1-2	15	TGTGCCATCAGTGAGTCGAGCGGGACAGGGGTTGGCTACACCTTC	CAISESSGTGVGYTF
few	TRBV28	.	TRBJ1-2	13	TGTGCCAGCAGTTCACAGGGCACTTATGGCTACACCTTC	CASSSQGTYGYTF
.	TRBV21-1	.	TRBJ2-5	14	TGTGCCAGCAGCAAAGGTAGCGGGGGAGAGACCCAGTACTTC	CASSKGSGGETQYF
.	TRBV12-5	.	TRBJ2-1	15	TGTGCTAGTGGTTTGGTACTGACCTGGGGGAATGAGCAGTTCTTC	CASGLVLTWGNEQFF
.	TRBV5-4	.	TRBJ1-4	15	TGTGCCAGCAGCTTGGAGGCGGGGAAAGGAGAAAAACTGTTTTTT	CASSLEAGKGEKLFF
.	TRBV5-6	.	TRBJ2-2	14	TGTGCCAGCAGCTTGAGGGGGAACACCGGGGAGCTGTTTTTT	CASSLRGNTGELFF
.	TRBV10-3	TRBD2	TRBJ2-3	16	TGTGCCATCAGTGATGGAACTAGCGGGGTGAGAGATACGCAGTATTTT	CAISDGTSGVRDTQYF
.	TRBV7-2	.	TRBJ2-1	15	TGTGCCAGCAGCTTAGCTAGGGGGAGGACCGGGGAGCAGTTCTTC	CASSLARGRTGEQFF
.	TRBV2	TRBD1	TRBJ1-3	17	TGTGCCAGCAGTACCGCCAGGGACAGCATTCTAAGAAACACCATATATTTT	CASSTARDSILRNTIYF
.	TRBV5-1	.	TRBJ2-1	13	TGCGCCAGCAGCTTTGATGGGTACAATGAGCAGTTCTTC	CASSFDGYNEQFF
once	TRBV11-2	.	TRBJ2-7	14	TGTGCCAGCAGCTTAGATGACGGATCCTACGAGCAGTACTTC	CASSLDDGSYEQYF
.	TRBV5-8	.	TRBJ2-5	16	TGTGCCAGCGCCCTGGGCCAGCAGGGGCCGTGGGAGACCCAGTACTTC	CASALGQQGPWETQYF
few	TRBV18	TRBD1	TRBJ1-2	13	TGTGCCAGCTCAACACAGGGGGCCCTTGGCTACACCTTC	CASSTQGALGYTF
.	TRBV18	TRBD1	TRBJ1-5	13	TGTGCCAGCTCACCGGGCAGGGGGGAGCCCCAGCATTTT	CASSPGRGEPQHF
.	TRBV18	TRBD2	TRBJ2-3	15	TGTGCCAGCTCACCACGCGGGGGGCCTCAAGATACGCAGTATTTT	CASSPRGGPQDTQYF
.	TRBV14	.	TRBJ1-1	15	TGTGCCAGCAGACATGCTCTGGGCGAGAGCTCTGAAGCTTTCTTT	CASRHALGESSEAFF
few	TRBV7-9	TRBD2	TRBJ2-3	17	TGTGCCAGCAGCTTAGGGCGGGGGGGCCGGAGCACAGATACGCAGTATTTT	CASSLGRGGRSTDTQYF
.	TRBV5-5	.	TRBJ1-2	14	TGTGCCAGCAGCTTGGAGGCAGGGCGGAGGGGCTACACCTTC	CASSLEAGRRGYTF
.	TRBV10-2	.	TRBJ2-7	13	TGCGCCAGCGGAATCGGGGGAGGCAACGAGCAGTACTTC	CASGIGGGNEQYF
once	TRBV27	TRBD1	TRBJ2-7	16	TGTGCCAGCAGCCGCATATCCGGGACAGAGATCTACGAGCAGTACTTC	CASSRISGTEIYEQYF
.	TRBV6-5	.	TRBJ2-5	15	TGTGCCAGCAGTCCGCAGGGGTCGGTTAGGGAGACCCAGTACTTC	CASSPQGSVRETQYF
.	TRBV6-1	.	TRBJ2-7	12	TGTGCCAGCATTACAGGTCTCTACGAGCAGTACTTC	CASITGLYEQYF
.	TRBV5-8	.	TRBJ1-5	13	TGTGCCAGCAGCCCCTCAACGAATCAGCCCCAGCATTTT	CASSPSTNQPQHF
.	TRBV19	TRBD1	TRBJ1-3	13	TGTGCCAGTTGGGACAGGGTCGGAAACACCATATATTTT	CASWDRVGNTIYF
once	TRBV11-1	TRBD1	TRBJ2-6	18	TGTGCCAGCAGCCCTGGTAGGGGGCTAGGCTCTGGGGCCAACGTCCTGACTTTC	CASSPGRGLGSGANVLTF
.	TRBV6-1	.	TRBJ2-5	13	TGTGCCAGTCTGCCCGGGGTTGGCGAGACCCAGTACTTC	CASLPGVGETQYF
.	TRBV11-2	TRBD1	TRBJ1-4	15	TGTGCCAGCAGCACAGGGACAGGGAGGGGTGAAAAACTGTTTTTT	CASSTGTGRGEKLFF
.	TRBV4-2	.	TRBJ2-7	14	TGTGCCAGCAGCCAAGCGTTAGCGGCCTACGAGCAGTACTTC	CASSQALAAYEQYF
.	TRBV27	TRBD1	TRBJ1-6	19	TGTGCCAGCAGTCTGCGAGTTTATGGACAGGGGGCATTTGATTCACCCCTCCACTTT	CASSLRVYGQGAFDSPLHF
.	TRBV2	.	TRBJ2-6	14	TGTGCCAGCAGTGTCCCCTCTGGGGCCAACGTCCTGACTTTC	CASSVPSGANVLTF
.	TRBV9	TRBD2	TRBJ2-1	15	TGTGCCAGCAGTTCGACTAGCGGGGGGGCTAGTGAGCAGTTCTTC	CASSSTSGGASEQFF
once	TRBV4-1	TRBD2	TRBJ2-2	18	TGCGCCAGCAGCCAAGTACTAGCGGGGGGGCGCGGCACCGGGGAGCTGTTTTTT	CASSQVLAGGRGTGELFF
.	TRBV2	TRBD2	TRBJ2-1	16	TGTGCCAGCAGCTCTTTGGCTAGCGGGGGACTAAATGAGCAGTTCTTC	CASSSLASGGLNEQFF
.	TRBV4-1	TRBD1	TRBJ1-2	18	TGCGCCAGCAGCCAAGATGGGTTGAGGGGACAGGGTCTGTATGGCTACACCTTC	CASSQDGLRGQGLYGYTF
.	TRBV2	.	TRBJ2-5	14	TGTGCCAGTAAAGGGGTACTATCTTCGGAGACCCAGTACTTC	CASKGVLSSETQYF
.	TRBV7-9	.	TRBJ1-2	11	TGTGCCAGCAGCTTAAAGGGTGGCTACACCTTC	CASSLKGGYTF